This T cell receptor beta chain was obtained from a study of long-term antiretroviral therapy in people with HIV. Overall study findings and caveats: HIV repertoires spanned tighter CDR3 length ranges than controls did.

Version v3.0 of the immunoSEQ assay was performed at survey level. Sequencing targeted roughly 40,000-50,000 T-cell genomes per sample. Method: immunoSEQ multiplex PCR; TCRdb's copy keeps in-frame clones and lacks some. The table has 25,000 to 35,000 clones, approximately 85% seen once; the top ten hold approximately 15%. Germline V gives CDR1 PRHDT, CDR2 FYEKMQ (reference sequence). V was shortened by 3 bases and J by 5 bases, with 7 bases between the two germline ends. The CDR3 runs to 12 residues. Concerning this clone itself: Its matching antigen is unknown.

V is TRBV13 and J is TRBJ1-1; D gene ambiguous. The TCR comes from a man between 50 and 59 years old with HIV. The source material was unsorted PBMCs, sampled 2.9 years after starting antiretroviral therapy. The CDR3 nucleotides are TGTGCCAGCAGCTTGACCGGGACTGAAGCTTTCTTT. It specifies CASSLTGTEAFF.